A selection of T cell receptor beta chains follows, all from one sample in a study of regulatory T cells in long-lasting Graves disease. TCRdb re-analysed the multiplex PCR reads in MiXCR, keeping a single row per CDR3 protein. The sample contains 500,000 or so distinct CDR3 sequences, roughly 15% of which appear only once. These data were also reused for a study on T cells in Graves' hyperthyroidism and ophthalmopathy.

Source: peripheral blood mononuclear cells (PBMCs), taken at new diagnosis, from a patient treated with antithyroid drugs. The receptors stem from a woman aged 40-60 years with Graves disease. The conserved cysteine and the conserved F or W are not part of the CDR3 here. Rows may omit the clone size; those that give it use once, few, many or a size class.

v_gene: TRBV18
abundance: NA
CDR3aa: ASSLGHRSPQETQY

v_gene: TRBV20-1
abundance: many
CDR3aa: SAAGTSGTTDTQY

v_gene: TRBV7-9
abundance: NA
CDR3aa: ASSRTGENQPQH

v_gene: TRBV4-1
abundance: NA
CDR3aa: ASSQDPGGADTQY

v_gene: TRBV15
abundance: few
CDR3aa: ATSSPAGARDTQY

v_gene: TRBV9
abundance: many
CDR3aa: ASSVQGRNSPLH

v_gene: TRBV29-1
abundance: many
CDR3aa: SVGGNEQF

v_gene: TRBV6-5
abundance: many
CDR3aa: ASSYGDRGGEQY

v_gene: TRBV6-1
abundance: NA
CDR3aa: ASVKTQGYERY

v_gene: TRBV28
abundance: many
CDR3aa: ASSFTEYGYT